Listed below are T cell receptor beta chains from one sample, sequenced in a study of shared clonotypes between healthy human individuals. Only in-frame clones appear in the TCRdb table, and some are missing; sequencing was by immunoSEQ multiplex PCR. This table holds hundreds of thousands of clones, roughly four fifths found once. Sequenced input: PBMCs. The source of these receptors is a woman aged 40 to 49 in good health. Some clones in this sample may be carry-over from other donors' samples. Each CDR3 is given with its conserved first and last residue. The order of the fields is J gene, V gene, CDR3 protein.

TRBJ2-2 TRBV11-3 CASSLVRGNTGELFF
TRBJ2-7 TRBV11-2 CASSIRDSEQYF
TRBJ2-7 TRBV19 CASSIGNYYEQYF
TRBJ2-1 TRBV5-4 CASSLGASGSFEQFF
TRBJ1-1 TRBV6-4 CASSRDVGLEAFF
TRBJ2-7 TRBV7-9 CASSRSRDSYEQYF
TRBJ2-6 TRBV18 CASSPDRDGANVLTF
TRBJ2-1 TRBV18 CASSPPRPSPEGEQFF
TRBJ2-5 TRBV2 CASPRKGGPWETQYF
TRBJ1-2 TRBV7-2 CASSLERRQSGYTF
- TRBV11-1 CASSLFGKSYEQYF
TRBJ2-1 TRBV5-4 CASSSPRENNEQFF
TRBJ2-3 TRBV7-9 CASSLVLAGRADTQYF
TRBJ2-5 TRBV2 CASSMRTGGGETQYF